These T cell receptor beta chains were read from a single sample in a study of T cells in Graves' hyperthyroidism and ophthalmopathy. From the multiplex PCR reads, TCRdb called clonotypes with MiXCR, one entry per CDR3 protein. The sample includes approximately 210,000 distinct CDR3 sequences, roughly a sixth seen only once; the top ten take approximately 50%. The material sequenced was blood. Receptors originate from a man aged 45 to 65 with Graves' hyperthyroidism. Both conserved end residues are part of each CDR3. The D gene is left open where the match is weak. Expanded clones are given a class, and other clones once, few, many or no size at all.

>many|TRBV20-1|TRBJ2-7|TRBD2
CSAYLNTGTISYEQYF
TGCAGTGCTTACCTAAACACCGGGACTATCTCCTACGAGCAGTACTTC
>many|TRBV18|TRBJ1-1|.
CASSPVPIGTEAFF
TGTGCCAGCTCCCCCGTCCCGATCGGGACTGAAGCTTTCTTT
>.|TRBV7-9|TRBJ2-1|.
CASSPSAGTYNEQFF
TGTGCCAGCTCACCATCGGCAGGGACCTACAATGAGCAGTTCTTC
>many|TRBV12-3/TRBV12-4|TRBJ1-5|.
CASSSWTDNQPQHF
TGTGCCAGCAGTTCATGGACGGATAATCAGCCCCAGCATTTT
>.|TRBV6-2/TRBV6-3|TRBJ2-7|.
CASSYSPDRVDEQYF
TGTGCCAGCAGTTACTCCCCGGACCGCGTAGACGAGCAGTACTTC
>.|TRBV12-3/TRBV12-4|TRBJ2-7|TRBD1
CASSLETGTYEQYF
TGTGCCAGCAGTTTAGAGACAGGGACCTACGAGCAGTACTTC
>many|TRBV3-1|TRBJ1-3|.
CASSDGRSGNTIYF
TGTGCCAGCAGCGATGGCAGGTCTGGAAACACCATATATTTT
>.|TRBV6-5|TRBJ2-1|TRBD1
CASSSRTGNEQFF
TGTGCCAGCAGTTCCCGGACAGGGAATGAGCAGTTCTTC
>few|TRBV5-1|TRBJ2-3|TRBD1
CASNRQGATDTQYF
TGCGCCAGCAACAGACAGGGGGCGACAGATACGCAGTATTTT
>many|TRBV18|TRBJ1-1|TRBD1
CASSAGQAGTEAFF
TGTGCCAGCTCAGCGGGACAGGCGGGCACTGAAGCTTTCTTT
>.|TRBV27|TRBJ1-5|.
CASSTPRGTNQPQHF
TGTGCCAGCAGTACACCCCGGGGTACCAATCAGCCCCAGCATTTT
>few|TRBV18|TRBJ2-7|TRBD1
CASSPGTVRYEQYF
TGTGCCAGCTCCCCCGGGACAGTACGCTACGAGCAGTACTTC
>.|TRBV5-1|TRBJ1-5|.
CASSLEGLSDQPQHF
TGCGCCAGCAGCTTGGAAGGGCTTTCGGATCAGCCCCAGCATTTT
>many|TRBV6-1|TRBJ1-5|TRBD1
CASRRESQGWVNQPQHF
TGTGCCAGCAGGCGAGAATCACAGGGGTGGGTCAATCAGCCCCAGCATTTT
>few|TRBV5-8|TRBJ1-1|.
CASSLGGPRTANSEAFF
TGTGCCAGCAGCTTGGGGGGCCCCCGGACAGCCAACTCTGAAGCTTTCTTT
>many|TRBV27|TRBJ2-1|TRBD2
CASITTSGSGKGDEQFF
TGTGCCAGCATTACAACTAGCGGGAGTGGCAAGGGCGATGAGCAGTTCTTC
>many|TRBV6-1|TRBJ2-2|.
CASRWGNTGELFF
TGTGCCAGCCGGTGGGGGAACACCGGGGAGCTGTTTTTT
>few|TRBV30|TRBJ2-7|.
CAWSMSGRRVEQYF
TGTGCCTGGAGTATGTCGGGTCGTCGGGTCGAGCAGTACTTC
>many|TRBV18|TRBJ2-3|TRBD2
CASSPQTSTGGDTQYF
TGTGCCAGCTCACCCCAGACTAGCACTGGGGGTGATACGCAGTATTTT
>many|TRBV28|TRBJ1-4|.
CASSPAGSGEKLFF
TGTGCCAGCAGCCCGGCGGGTAGCGGTGAAAAACTGTTTTTT
>many|TRBV7-3|TRBJ2-2|TRBD1
CASSLTGTGDTGELFF
TGTGCCAGCAGCTTAACTGGGACAGGAGATACCGGGGAGCTGTTTTTT
>many|TRBV4-3|TRBJ1-2|TRBD1
CASSRRQGFSGYTF
TGCGCCAGCAGCCGTAGACAGGGGTTTAGTGGCTACACCTTC
>.|TRBV9|TRBJ2-7|TRBD1
CASSPRDSLHEQYF
TGTGCCAGCAGCCCCCGGGACAGTCTCCACGAGCAGTACTTC
>few|TRBV28|TRBJ1-2|.
CASSLLLSGADARNYGYTF
TGTGCCAGCAGTTTATTACTTTCGGGAGCCGACGCCCGGAACTATGGCTACACCTTC
>.|TRBV3-1|TRBJ1-3|TRBD1
CASTQTGTINTIYF
TGTGCCAGCACCCAGACAGGGACTATAAACACCATATATTTT
>.|TRBV20-1|TRBJ2-5|TRBD2
CSANVQRGFQETQYF
TGCAGTGCTAACGTCCAGCGGGGCTTCCAAGAGACCCAGTACTTC
>many|TRBV11-3|TRBJ2-2|TRBD2
CASSLEGLAGWTGELFF
TGTGCCAGCAGCTTGGAAGGACTAGCGGGATGGACCGGGGAGCTGTTTTTT
>.|TRBV10-3|TRBJ2-3|TRBD2
CAIRDYTDTQYF
TGTGCCATCCGGGACTACACAGATACGCAGTATTTT
>.|TRBV10-1|TRBJ2-3|TRBD2
CASSEMAAIAGGPTDTQYF
TGCGCCAGCAGTGAGATGGCAGCCATAGCGGGAGGGCCCACAGATACGCAGTATTTT
>many|TRBV30|TRBJ2-3|.
CAWRNPAPKRSSTDTQYF
TGTGCCTGGAGAAATCCCGCCCCCAAGCGTTCTAGCACAGATACGCAGTATTTT
>many|TRBV6-1|TRBJ2-2|.
CASSEMLGLGRTGELFF
TGTGCCAGCAGTGAGATGTTAGGACTTGGGAGGACCGGGGAGCTGTTTTTT
>.|TRBV14|TRBJ2-2|TRBD2
CASSHRLAGVFTGELFF
TGTGCCAGCAGCCATAGACTAGCGGGAGTTTTCACCGGGGAGCTGTTTTTT
>.|TRBV2|TRBJ1-2|.
CASSVERLYGYTF
TGTGCCAGCAGTGTGGAACGTTTATATGGCTACACCTTC
>.|TRBV20-1|TRBJ1-5|TRBD1
CSARDNRQGDQPQHF
TGCAGTGCTAGAGATAACAGACAGGGGGATCAGCCCCAGCATTTT
>few|TRBV19|TRBJ2-2|.
CASSILGVEGSTGELFF
TGTGCCAGTAGTATTTTGGGAGTGGAGGGCAGCACCGGGGAGCTGTTTTTT
>few|TRBV3-1|TRBJ2-2|.
CASSQGERCGNTGELFF
TGTGCCAGCAGCCAAGGGGAGCGGTGCGGAAACACCGGGGAGCTGTTTTTT
>many|TRBV30|TRBJ1-4|.
CACQLLGQGREKLFF
TGTGCCTGTCAACTCTTGGGGCAGGGCAGGGAAAAACTGTTTTTT
>.|TRBV7-2|TRBJ2-1|TRBD2
CASRTSGQTYNEQFF
TGTGCCAGCAGAACTAGCGGGCAGACCTACAATGAGCAGTTCTTC
>.|TRBV7-2|TRBJ1-1|.
CASSFSTGIEAFF
TGTGCCAGCAGCTTTAGCACAGGGATTGAAGCTTTCTTT
>many|TRBV30|TRBJ1-6|TRBD1
CAWIKQGLNNSPLHF
TGTGCCTGGATTAAACAGGGGCTGAATAATTCACCCCTCCACTTT
>many|TRBV2|TRBJ2-5|TRBD2
CASTGLAGVRETQYF
TGTGCCAGCACTGGACTAGCGGGAGTCAGGGAGACCCAGTACTTC
>.|TRBV7-3|TRBJ2-1|TRBD2
CASSPVGTSFDEQFF
TGTGCCAGCAGCCCAGTGGGGACTAGCTTTGATGAGCAGTTCTTC
>few|TRBV6-5|TRBJ2-1|.
CASSYSYEQFF
TGTGCCAGCAGTTACTCTTATGAGCAGTTCTTC
>.|TRBV20-1|TRBJ2-7|.
CSAWDRGVLAGVLRYEQYF
TGCAGTGCTTGGGACAGGGGGGTGCTAGCGGGAGTACTACGGTACGAGCAGTACTTC
>few|TRBV20-1|TRBJ2-3|TRBD1
CSAKGTAYTDTQYF
TGCAGTGCTAAGGGGACAGCTTACACAGATACGCAGTATTTT
>few|TRBV19|TRBJ1-1|.
CASRSLETGRDEAFF
TGTGCCAGCCGTTCCTTGGAAACAGGGAGAGATGAAGCTTTCTTT
>many|TRBV6-1|TRBJ2-1|TRBD2
CASSPAGGSYNEQFF
TGTGCCAGCTCCCCAGCGGGAGGCTCCTACAATGAGCAGTTCTTC
>many|TRBV30|TRBJ1-2|.
CAWSVGGGYTF
TGTGCCTGGAGTGTTGGAGGTGGCTACACCTTC
>.|TRBV11-2|TRBJ2-3|.
CASTLSKGSLTDTQYF
TGTGCCAGCACCCTATCCAAGGGCTCCCTCACAGATACGCAGTATTTT
>many|TRBV12-3/TRBV12-4|TRBJ2-1|TRBD2
CASSPSGRANEQFF
TGTGCCAGCAGTCCAAGCGGGAGGGCCAATGAGCAGTTCTTC
>.|TRBV20-1|TRBJ2-2|.
CSAQQGSTGELFF
TGCAGTGCTCAACAGGGATCCACCGGGGAGCTGTTTTTT
>.|TRBV20-1|TRBJ2-3|TRBD1
CSARDRRTGVTDTQYF
TGCAGTGCTAGAGATCGCCGGACAGGGGTTACAGATACGCAGTATTTT